This TCR beta chain was recovered during a study of shared clonotypes between healthy human individuals. Points from the study as a whole: Sampling included only blood; tissue repertoires likely differ. Four donors had 4% to 6.5% of their naive CD4 clonotypes in common. Relative to their counterparts shared across all four donors, non-shared clonotypes exhibited diminished generation probabilities. Sharing of clonotypes among donors was expected to vary with sequencing depth.

As to this clone: What it binds is not known.

Sequenced by immunoSEQ multiplex PCR; TCRdb stores in-frame clones only, minus some. The repertoire includes 2.3 million or so clones, over 85% of them detected once, and around 0.4% sits in the top ten. This sequence was found in a man aged 18 to 30 in good health. Some clones in this sample may be carry-over from other donors' samples. The sequencing sample was made of naive CD4+ T cells from PBMCs. This sample's subset: CD45RA+ positively selected.

CDR3 coding DNA: TGTGCCAGCAGTTCGGGCGGGACCACAGATACGCAGTATTTT. Translated: CASSSGGTTDTQYF. J is TRBJ2-3 and V is TRBV28; weak D call: TRBD2 (6 bases). V was pared by 4 bases and J by 2 bases, with 10 bases between. The CDR3 is 14 residues long. The germline gives CDR1 MDHEN, CDR2 SYDVKM.